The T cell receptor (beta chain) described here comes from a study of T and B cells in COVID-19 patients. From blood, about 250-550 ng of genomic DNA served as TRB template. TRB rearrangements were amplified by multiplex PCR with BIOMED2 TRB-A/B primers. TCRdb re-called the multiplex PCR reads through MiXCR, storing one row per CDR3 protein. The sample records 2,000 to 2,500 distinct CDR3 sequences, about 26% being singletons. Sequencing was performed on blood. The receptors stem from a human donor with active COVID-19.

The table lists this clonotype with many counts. Written as DNA, the CDR3 is TGTGCCAGCAGGGAACAGGGTAGTCCAGATACGCAGTATTTT. Its translation is CASREQGSPDTQYF. This sequence joins TRBV12-3 or TRBV12-4 and TRBJ2-3; a weak D match, TRBD1 (6 bases). The CDR3 runs 14 residues. Deletions cut 6 bases from V and 4 bases from J, with 14 bases between.